The next 15 T cell receptor beta chains were all read from a single sample in a study of monozygotic twins with inflammatory bowel disease. TCRdb reworked the 5' RACE reads into one entry per CDR3 protein, no DNA. The clone table shows roughly 150,000 distinct CDR3 sequences, with the ten largest holding roughly 3%. The sample taken for sequencing was blood. The receptors shown here come from a human donor with ulcerative colitis or Crohn's disease, or a healthy co-twin of an affected twin (not recorded which).

V gene TRBV15 combines with J gene TRBJ2-6; TCRdb lists TRBD2, though no DNA is available to test this call. The germline gives CDR1 LNHNV, CDR2 YYDKDF (reference sequence). The CDR3 runs to 23 residues. CDR3 loop: CATSAQGKASLSVALPGANVLTF. Together with reference TRBV15 and TRBJ2-6, the CDR3 gives the full variable domain: DAMVIQNPRYQVTQFGKPVTLSCSQTLNHNVMYWYQQKSSQAPKLLFHYYDKDFNNEADTPDNFQSRRPNTSFCFLDIRSPGLGDTAMYLCATSAQGKASLSVALPGANVLTFGAGSRLTVL.

This chain links TRBV6-5 with TRBJ2-1. Per the germline V gene, CDR1 is MNHEY and CDR2 is SVGAGI. This CDR3 spans 16 amino acids. This chain's CDR3 is CASKVRKSSSYNEQFF.

The V call is TRBV5-1, the J call TRBJ1-1. This CDR3 contains 14 residues. Germline loops: CDR1 SGHRS, CDR2 YFSETQ. CDR3 loop: CASSMTVTNTEAFF.

The gene calls are TRBV19 and TRBJ2-3. The CDR3 length is 15 residues. Per germline, CDR1 LNHDA and CDR2 SQIVND (reference sequence). The CDR3 protein is CASSMTQDITDTQYF.

The V call is TRBV25-1, the J call TRBJ2-7; TCRdb returns TRBD2, unconfirmable since there is no DNA. This CDR3 has 17 residues. The germline V gene encodes CDR1 MGHDK and CDR2 SYGVNS. The CDR3 sequence is CASSEWGTSGSGDEQYF.

The chain recombines TRBV7-9 with TRBJ1-4; TCRdb returns TRBD1, unconfirmable since there is no DNA. The V gene's germline CDR1 is SEHNR and CDR2 FQNEAQ (reference sequence). The CDR3 loop spans 15 amino acids. The CDR3 spells CASSLKEGAYEKLFF.

The V and J genes are TRBV10-3 and TRBJ1-2; without DNA, the TCRdb call of TRBD1 cannot be checked. Germline V gene sequence: CDR1 ENHRY, CDR2 SYGVKD. This CDR3 contains 13 residues. The CDR3 here is CAISDKQGSGYTF.

This chain links TRBV6-5 with TRBJ2-2; as DNA is missing, the TRBD2 call by TCRdb cannot be tested. This CDR3 contains 14 residues. Germline assignment: CDR1 MNHEY and CDR2 SVGAGI. The CDR3 loop reads CASSYSRRAGELFF.

V usage is TRBV5-1 and J usage is TRBJ2-2; checking the TCRdb D call of TRBD1 is not possible without DNA. The CDR3 consists of 14 residues. CDR1 is SGHRS, CDR2 YFSETQ, per germline. The CDR3 is CASRDSFYTGELFF.

CDR3: CASSFSGTGNQPQHF. The chain employs TRBV7-2 and TRBJ1-5; absent DNA, TCRdb's TRBD1 call cannot be checked. Per germline, CDR1 SGHTA and CDR2 FQGNSA. The CDR3 sequence is 15 residues long.

The chain combines TRBV6-2 or TRBV6-3 with TRBJ2-1; TCRdb's D gene call, TRBD2, goes unchecked for lack of DNA. The CDR3 contains 14 residues. Germline CDR1 reads MNHEY; CDR2 reads SVGEGT. CDR3 sequence: CASRTSGRLGEQFF.

The genes are TRBV6-2 or TRBV6-3 and TRBJ2-5. The CDR3 runs 15 residues. From germline, CDR1 is MNHEY and CDR2 SVGEGT. The CDR3 is CASSYVRTTQETQYF.

V gene TRBV2 combines with J gene TRBJ2-7; TCRdb outputs TRBD2, but without DNA this stays unchecked. From germline, CDR1 is SNHLY and CDR2 FYNNEI. CDR3 length equals 18 residues. This chain's CDR3 is CASSEVGLAGTSSYEQYF.

This rearrangement joins TRBV29-1 to TRBJ2-1; the D gene TCRdb calls, TRBD1, cannot be checked with no DNA. Per the germline V gene, CDR1 is SQVTM and CDR2 is ANQGSEA. This CDR3 contains 15 residues. CDR3 protein: CSVEWGQGSYNEQFF.

This chain links TRBV28 with TRBJ2-5; there is no DNA to check the TCRdb D call of TRBD1. There are 16 residues in the CDR3. Germline assignment: CDR1 MDHEN and CDR2 SYDVKM. The CDR3 sequence: CASSFRQGMYQETQYF.